This TCR beta chain was sequenced during a study of blood T cell repertoires in COVID-19. The CDR3 consists of 12 residues. The V and J ends lost 3 bases and 6 bases, in that order; junction bases with no gene match: 2. Per the germline V gene, CDR1 is SGHRS and CDR2 is YFSETQ. Sequencing was performed with immunoSEQ multiplex PCR; in TCRdb, only in-frame clones are kept and a portion is missing. The data show just over 150,000 clones, roughly 90% seen once. Sequences were obtained from PBMCs or T cells enriched from blood (not recorded which). This sequence originates from a woman aged 50 to 60 who had recovered from COVID-19. The rearrangement uses TRBV5-1 and TRBJ1-2, with 7 bases identical to TRBD1. The chain's CDR3 is CASSSDRDGYTF. Here the CDR3 DNA reads TGCGCCAGCAGCTCAGACAGGGATGGCTACACCTTC. Using reference TRBV5-1 and TRBJ1-2 for the parts outside the CDR3, the full variable domain is KAGVTQTPRYLIKTRGQQVTLSCSPISGHRSVSWYQQTPGQGLQFLFEYFSETQRNKGNFPGRFSGRQFSNSRSEMNVSTLELGDSALYLCASSSDRDGYTFGSGTRLTVV.